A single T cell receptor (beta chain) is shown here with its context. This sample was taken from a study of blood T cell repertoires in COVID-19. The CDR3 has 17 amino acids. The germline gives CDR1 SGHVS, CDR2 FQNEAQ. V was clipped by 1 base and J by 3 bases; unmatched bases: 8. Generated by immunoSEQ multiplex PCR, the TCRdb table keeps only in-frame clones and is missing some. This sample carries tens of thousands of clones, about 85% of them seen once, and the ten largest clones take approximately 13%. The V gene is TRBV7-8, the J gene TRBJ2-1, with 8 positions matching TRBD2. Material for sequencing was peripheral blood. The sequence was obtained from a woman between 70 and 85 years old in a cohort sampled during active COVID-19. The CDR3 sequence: CASSLDLTGGVYNEQFF. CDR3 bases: TGTGCCAGCAGCTTAGATCTAACGGGAGGGGTCTACAATGAGCAGTTCTTC.